This T cell receptor beta chain was captured by sequencing in a study of T cell repertoires in cytomegalovirus infection. Study in general: Indicated by public TCR beta signatures were CMV infection and matching HLA type.

Whole-study results and caveats: HLA-C-restricted CMV clonotypes gave the most frequent clonotype in two of eight donors.

TCRdb independently ran MiXCR on the reads; one entry per CDR3 protein. The data show roughly 230,000 distinct CDR3 sequences, approximately 7% seen once. The V and J ends lost 0 bases and 6 bases respectively, with 9 bases between them. Germline CDR1 and CDR2: SGHTA and FQGNSA. The CDR3 consists of 13 residues. This clonotype occurred many times. Its specificity is not known. This sequence joins TRBV7-2 and TRBJ2-7; tentative D call: TRBD2 (6 bases). This TCR was recovered from a human donor in good health (CMV status not recorded). Some clones in this sample may be carry-over from other donors' samples. Material for sequencing was PBMCs. The CDR3 loop reads CASSLAGGSEQYF. The CDR3 DNA follows: TGTGCCAGCAGCTTAGCTGGGGGGAGCGAGCAGTACTTC.